This T cell receptor beta chain was obtained from a study of T-cell reconstitution after alpha-beta-depleted transplantation in children. This clonotype turned up a few times. Unique molecular identifiers were used in preparing the TCRbeta library. From the PCR reads, TCRdb called clonotypes with MiXCR, one entry per CDR3 protein. The data show some 290,000 distinct CDR3 sequences, 9.9% seen once. The sample in question was PBMCs from the stem cell graft donor, obtained from the stem cell graft. This sequence was found in a human donor who donated a stem cell graft to a child with SCID.

The CDR3 loop is CATSRDRGDVEAFF. The DNA for the CDR3 is TGTGCCACCAGCAGGGACAGGGGCGACGTTGAAGCTTTCTTT. The V call is TRBV15, the J call TRBJ1-1; 9 bases agree with TRBD1. CDR3 length equals 14 residues. With 3 bases clipped from V and 7 bases from J, the junction kept 6 bases outside the gene matches. In germline, CDR1 is LNHNV, CDR2 YYDKDF (reference sequence).